These 22 T cell receptor beta chains originate from one sample sequenced in a study of T cell responses to AZD1222 COVID-19 vaccine. Here immunoSEQ multiplex PCR was the method, and the copy in TCRdb shows in-frame clones only, minus some. The table has 100,000 to 150,000 clones, 88% seen once. This material consisted of peripheral blood, taken on day 0 of AZD1222 vaccination. These receptors were taken from an adult in good health.

J is TRBJ2-3 and V is TRBV30; tentative D call: TRBD2 (7 bases). The V gene's germline CDR1 is GTSNPN and CDR2 SVGIG (reference sequence). CDR3 size: 13 residues. Trimming removed 0 bases from V and 7 bases from J, with 11 bases in between. In DNA form, the CDR3 reads TGTGCCTGGAGTGTGGGGGGGCCGAATACGCAGTATTTT. Protein product: CAWSVGGPNTQYF.

In this sample, this clone turned up once. The rearrangement uses TRBV19 and TRBJ1-2, with 7 bases fitting TRBD1. The CDR3 spans 13 residues. V shed 1 base, J shed 6 bases, and the junction held 2 bases outside the gene matches. Germline assignment: CDR1 LNHDA and CDR2 SQIVND (reference sequence). This CDR3 is CASSIAGQNGYTF. For the CDR3, the DNA is TGTGCCAGTAGTATAGCGGGACAGAATGGCTACACCTTC. Full variable domain (remainder filled in from reference TRBV19 and TRBJ1-2): DGGITQSPKYLFRKEGQNVTLSCEQNLNHDAMYWYRQDPGQGLRLIYYSQIVNDFQKGDIAEGYSVSREKKESFPLTVTSAQKNPTAFYLCASSIAGQNGYTFGSGTRLTVV.

Concerning this clone itself: This sample also contains other DNA sequences that code for the same CDR3. The J gene is TRBJ2-7, the V gene TRBV30; TRBD1 matches 9 bases. V was clipped by 3 bases and J by 3 bases; unmatched bases: 3. CDR1 and CDR2 from the germline V gene are GTSNPN and SVGIG (reference sequence). This CDR3 region has 13 residues. The CDR3 protein is CAWSGQGRYEQYF. The CDR3 DNA reads as TGTGCCTGGAGCGGACAGGGGCGCTACGAGCAGTACTTC. The whole variable domain, filled in from reference TRBV30 and TRBJ2-7, reads SQTIHQWPATLVQPVGSPLSLECTVEGTSNPNLYWYRQAAGRGLQLLFYSVGIGQISSEVPQNLSASRPQDRQFILSSKKLLLSDSGFYLCAWSGQGRYEQYFGPGTRLTVT.

The rearrangement uses TRBV2 and TRBJ1-5, with 10 bases identical to TRBD1. Germline V gene lookup returns CDR1 SNHLY and CDR2 FYNNEI. The CDR3 contains 15 residues. The CDR3 region is CATATGGAGNQPQHF. The CDR3, as DNA: TGTGCTACCGCGACAGGGGGCGCCGGCAATCAGCCCCAGCATTTT. Drawing the rest from reference TRBV2 and TRBJ1-5, the complete variable domain is EPEVTQTPSHQVTQMGQEVILRCVPISNHLYFYWYRQILGQKVEFLVSFYNNEISEKSEIFDDQFSVERPDGSNFTLKIRSTKLEDSAMYFCATATGGAGNQPQHFGDGTRLSIL.

The CDR3 nucleotides read TGCAGTGCTATAGGCTACACCTTC. Translation gives CSAIGYTF. The chain carries TRBV20-1 and TRBJ1-2; D unclear. The CDR3 is 8 residues long. Germline-derived CDR1 and CDR2 are DFQATT and SNEGSKA (reference sequence). Between the trimmed V and J ends, which lost 4 bases and 8 bases, there was a span of 2 bases.

The rearrangement uses TRBV11-3 and TRBJ2-1; D is possibly TRBD1 (5 bases). Trimming pared 5 bases from V and 0 bases from J, leaving 8 bases between. Per the germline V gene, CDR1 is SGHNT and CDR2 is YENEEA. The CDR3 loop spans 14 amino acids. This CDR3 is CASSTDSSYNEQFF. DNA of the CDR3: TGTGCCAGCAGCACTGACAGCTCCTACAATGAGCAGTTCTTC.

DNA for the CDR3: TGTGCCAGAAGCCTGAGGAGCGGGATAAGCTACGAGCAGTACTTC. Its translation: CARSLRSGISYEQYF. The chain uses TRBV5-3 and TRBJ2-7, with 7 positions matching TRBD2. TRBV5-3 is an ORF, with its function uncertain. The V gene end was trimmed by 4 bases and the J gene end by 3 bases; junction bases not matched to a gene: 10. CDR3 length equals 15 residues.

The V gene is TRBV6-2 or TRBV6-3, the J gene TRBJ2-1; 9 nucleotides match TRBD2. Trimming cost V 0 bases and J 10 bases; bases outside gene matches: 4. This CDR3 spans 14 amino acids. CDR1 and CDR2 (germline): MNHEY, SVGEGT. The CDR3 coding sequence is TGTGCCAGCAGTTACTCGGGGACTAGCAACGAGCAGTTCTTC. Its protein product is CASSYSGTSNEQFF.

This chain links TRBV6-5 with TRBJ1-2; 9 bases match TRBD1. V was pared by 6 bases and J by 3 bases, with 2 bases of the junction left unmatched. Germline V CDR1 and CDR2: MNHEY, SVGAGI. The length of the CDR3 is 13 residues. The CDR3: CASSRDRDYGYTF. The CDR3, as DNA: TGTGCCAGCAGCCGGGACAGGGACTATGGCTACACCTTC.

The V gene is TRBV5-4, the J gene TRBJ1-2; D is perhaps TRBD1 (6 bases). The ends were cut back, 4 bases at V and 2 bases at J, with 12 bases in the middle. The CDR3 sequence is 14 residues long. Germline CDR1 is SGHNT and CDR2 is YYREEE (reference sequence). This CDR3 is CASSPTGQNYGYTF. CDR3 bases: TGTGCCAGCAGCCCCACCGGACAGAACTATGGCTACACCTTC.

The chain has TRBV9 and TRBJ2-7; 11 bases line up with TRBD1. The CDR3 has 14 amino acids. The V segment lost 5 bases and the J segment 2 bases; nucleotides outside the gene matches: 3. Germline CDR1 reads SGDLS; CDR2 reads YYNGEE. CDR3: CASSRGQGAYEQYF. The CDR3 coding sequence is TGTGCCAGCAGTAGGGGACAGGGGGCCTACGAGCAGTACTTC.

V is TRBV6-5 and J is TRBJ2-1, with D possibly TRBD1 on 5 matching bases. Germline V gene sequence: CDR1 MNHEY, CDR2 SVGAGI. Trimming cost V 4 bases and J 3 bases, with 7 bases left between them. CDR3 length: 13 residues. The CDR3 sequence is CASSFDSYNEQFF. CDR3 in DNA: TGTGCCAGCAGTTTCGACAGCTACAATGAGCAGTTCTTC.

The V and J genes are TRBV28 and TRBJ1-2; 11 nucleotides align to TRBD1. The germline V gene encodes CDR1 MDHEN and CDR2 SYDVKM. The V and J ends lost 4 bases and 6 bases, in that order; junction bases with no gene match: 7. This CDR3 is built from 15 residues. DNA for the CDR3: TGTGCCAGCAGTTCGCCGGGACAGGGGGGGGATGGCTACACCTTC. As protein: CASSSPGQGGDGYTF.

The rearrangement joins TRBV27 to TRBJ2-3; unclear D gene. Deletions cut 8 bases from V and 1 base from J, with 13 bases between. This CDR3 region has 14 residues. CDR1 is MNHEY, CDR2 SMNVEV, per germline (reference sequence). The CDR3 coding sequence is TGTGCCAGCGGAAACCCAAGGGGCACAGATACGCAGTATTTT. This translates into CASGNPRGTDTQYF.

The chain is built from TRBV11-2 and TRBJ2-7; perhaps TRBD2 as D (5 bases). Trimming removed 6 bases from V and 0 bases from J, with 12 bases in between. The CDR3 is 14 amino acids. Germline V gene lookup returns CDR1 SGHAT and CDR2 FQNNGV. CDR3 amino acids: CASSERDSSYEQYF. The CDR3 nucleotides are TGTGCCAGCAGTGAACGGGATAGCTCCTACGAGCAGTACTTC. The full variable domain, completed using reference TRBV11-2 and TRBJ2-7, is EAGVAQSPRYKIIEKRQSVAFWCNPISGHATLYWYQQILGQGPKLLIQFQNNGVVDDSQLPKDRFSAERLKGVDSTLKIQPAKLEDSAVYLCASSERDSSYEQYFGPGTRLTVT.

The J gene is TRBJ2-2, the V gene TRBV19; D is tentatively TRBD1 or TRBD2 (5 bases each). Between the trimmed V and J ends, which lost 7 bases and 7 bases, there was a span of 16 bases. CDR1 LNHDA and CDR2 SQIVND come from the germline V gene (reference sequence). This CDR3 is built from 14 residues. The CDR3 region is CASNIRTRGGELFF. The DNA of the CDR3 is TGTGCCAGTAACATCCGTACTAGGGGCGGGGAGCTGTTTTTT.

The chain couples TRBV7-9 to TRBJ1-5, with a weak D call TRBD1 (5 bases). V gave up 5 bases and J gave up 10 bases, with 15 bases separating them. CDR3 length equals 13 residues. Germline assignment: CDR1 SEHNR and CDR2 FQNEAQ (reference sequence). CDR3 coding DNA: TGTGCCAGCAGCAGTTACCGGGACGATCCCCAGCATTTT. Translation gives CASSSYRDDPQHF.

The rearrangement links TRBV5-1 to TRBJ1-3; 8 bases are a match to TRBD1. The V gene's germline CDR1 is SGHRS and CDR2 YFSETQ. The V and J ends lost 7 bases and 0 bases, in that order; junction bases with no gene match: 9. The CDR3 spans 16 residues. CDR3 DNA: TGCGCCAGCGGGCCCGGGACAGGCAACTCTGGAAACACCATATATTTT. This codes for CASGPGTGNSGNTIYF. Filled out from reference TRBV5-1 and TRBJ1-3, the complete variable domain reads KAGVTQTPRYLIKTRGQQVTLSCSPISGHRSVSWYQQTPGQGLQFLFEYFSETQRNKGNFPGRFSGRQFSNSRSEMNVSTLELGDSALYLCASGPGTGNSGNTIYFGEGSWLTVV.

The chain employs TRBV7-9 and TRBJ1-1; no reliable D call. The CDR3 totals 14 residues. Trimming shortened V by 6 bases and J by 0 bases, and 11 bases separated the two germline ends. The germline V gene has CDR1 SEHNR and CDR2 FQNEAQ (reference sequence). The CDR3 DNA sequence: TGTGCCAGCAGTTCTTTCGTCATGAACACTGAAGCTTTCTTT. This sequence encodes CASSSFVMNTEAFF.

V usage is TRBV6-6 and J usage is TRBJ1-3; D unclear. Germline V lookup: CDR1 MNHNY, CDR2 SVGAGI (reference sequence). Between the trimmed V and J ends, which lost 6 bases and 0 bases, there was a span of 12 bases. The CDR3 runs 15 residues. The CDR3 DNA reads TGTGCCAGCAGCTGGCGAGGTTCCTCTGGAAACACCATATATTTT. It translates to CASSWRGSSGNTIYF.

This clone came up once. This rearrangement joins TRBV5-5 to TRBJ1-2, with D tentatively TRBD1 (5 bases). V lost 4 bases, J lost 2 bases, and 18 bases lay in between. CDR3 size: 16 residues. CDR1 is SGHKS and CDR2 is YYEKEE in the germline V gene (reference sequence). CDR3 protein: CASSLYFDSTNYGYTF. For the CDR3, the DNA is TGTGCCAGCAGCCTTTACTTCGACAGCACGAACTATGGCTACACCTTC.

The rearrangement links TRBV21-1 to TRBJ2-7; the table names TRBD2, a call not compared with the DNA. TRBV21-1 is flagged as a pseudogene. This CDR3 has 19 residues. CDR3 sequence: CASSKLGLAGGRSSYEQYF. As DNA, the CDR3 is TGTGCCAGCAGCAAACTGGGACTAGCGGGAGGCCGGAGCTCCTACGAGCAGTACTTC.